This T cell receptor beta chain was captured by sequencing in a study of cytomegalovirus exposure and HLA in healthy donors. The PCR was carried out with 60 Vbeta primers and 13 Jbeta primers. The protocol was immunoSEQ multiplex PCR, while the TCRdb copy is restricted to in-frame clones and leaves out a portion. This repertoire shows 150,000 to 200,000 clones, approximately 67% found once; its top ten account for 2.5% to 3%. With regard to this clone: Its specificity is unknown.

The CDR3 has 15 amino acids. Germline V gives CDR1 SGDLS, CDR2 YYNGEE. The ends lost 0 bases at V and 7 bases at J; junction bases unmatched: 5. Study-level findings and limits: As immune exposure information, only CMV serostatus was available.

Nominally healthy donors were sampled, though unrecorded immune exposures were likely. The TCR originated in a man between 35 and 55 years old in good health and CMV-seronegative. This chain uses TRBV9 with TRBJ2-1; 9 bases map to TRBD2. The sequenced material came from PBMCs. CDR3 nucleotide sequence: TGTGCCAGCAGCGTAGTAGCGGGAGCGGAAAATGAGCAGTTCTTC. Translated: CASSVVAGAENEQFF.